The rows below give T cell receptor beta chains drawn from one sample of a study of shared clonotypes between healthy human individuals. Sequencing was performed with immunoSEQ multiplex PCR; in TCRdb, only in-frame clones are kept and a portion is missing. The sample lists 2 million to 2.5 million clones, 93% occurring once. The source material was naive CD4+ T cells from PBMCs. These TCRs come from a man younger than 35 in good health. Some clones in this sample may be carry-over from other donors' samples. Both conserved end residues are part of each CDR3. The D gene is left open where the match is weak. The size entry is marked missing in some rows and otherwise reads once, few, many or a size class.

>TRBV19|TRBJ1-2|.|once
CASSKGTVFYGYTF
TGTGCCAGTAGTAAAGGAACAGTTTTCTATGGCTACACCTTC
>TRBV7-2|TRBJ2-1|.|.
CASSLDRGAYNEQFF
TGTGCCAGCAGCTTAGACCGAGGGGCCTACAATGAGCAGTTCTTC
>TRBV5-8|TRBJ1-4|.|.
CASRDLGATNEKLFF
TGTGCCAGCAGGGACTTGGGTGCAACTAATGAAAAACTGTTTTTT
>TRBV9|TRBJ1-4|.|.
CASSPGWAEEKLFF
TGTGCCAGCAGCCCGGGATGGGCAGAGGAAAAACTGTTTTTT
>TRBV5-6|TRBJ2-7|TRBD1|once
CASSLGGTGIGEQYF
TGTGCCAGCAGCTTGGGGGGGACAGGGATTGGCGAGCAGTACTTC
>TRBV28|TRBJ2-2|.|.
CASRPGLRNTGELFF
TGTGCCAGCAGGCCGGGACTCCGGAACACCGGGGAGCTGTTTTTT
>TRBV9|TRBJ1-1|.|.
CASSVDPRGNTEAFF
TGTGCCAGCAGCGTAGATCCCCGGGGGAACACTGAAGCTTTCTTT
>TRBV4-2|TRBJ1-2|.|.
CASSQGEQVNYGYTF
TGTGCCAGCAGCCAAGGGGAACAAGTGAACTATGGCTACACCTTC
>TRBV28|TRBJ2-7|.|.
CASSLGGDPAREQYF
TGTGCCAGCAGTTTAGGGGGCGACCCGGCCCGCGAGCAGTACTTC
>TRBV30|TRBJ2-5|TRBD2|.
CAWSGGGSGRAYGETQYF
TGTGCCTGGAGTGGGGGAGGAAGCGGGAGGGCCTATGGGGAGACCCAGTACTTC
>TRBV5-1|TRBJ1-4|TRBD1|.
CASSEGQVINEKLFF
TGCGCCAGCAGCGAGGGACAGGTTATTAATGAAAAACTGTTTTTT
>TRBV10-1|TRBJ2-1|TRBD2|.
CASSEVNSGWGKQFF
TGCGCCAGCAGCGAGGTTAATAGCGGGTGGGGGAAGCAGTTCTTC
>TRBV2|TRBJ2-7|.|once
CASRLAASSYEQYF
TGTGCCAGCAGACTAGCTGCCAGCTCCTACGAGCAGTACTTC
>TRBV10-3|TRBJ2-3|TRBD2|.
CAIRKTSGTFGDTQYF
TGTGCCATCAGGAAGACTAGCGGGACGTTCGGAGATACGCAGTATTTT
>TRBV6-5|TRBJ2-7|.|.
CASTRGQGWYEQYF
TGTGCCAGCACCCGCGGACAAGGGTGGTACGAGCAGTACTTC
>TRBV5-1|TRBJ1-4|.|.
CASSLGGLGEKLFF
TGCGCCAGCAGCTTGGGAGGGTTAGGTGAAAAACTGTTTTTT
>TRBV14|TRBJ2-4|TRBD1|.
CASSQEGTAAKNIQYF
TGTGCCAGCAGCCAAGAGGGGACAGCAGCCAAAAACATTCAGTACTTC
>TRBV7-2|TRBJ2-1|TRBD1|.
CASSGQGRNEQFF
TGTGCCAGCAGCGGACAGGGGAGGAATGAGCAGTTCTTC
>TRBV7-3|TRBJ2-3|.|.
CASGQGGRSTDTQYF
TGTGCCAGCGGGCAGGGGGGCCGTAGCACAGATACGCAGTATTTT
>TRBV29-1|TRBJ1-1|TRBD1|once
CSAESRTGISEAFF
TGCAGCGCCGAATCAAGGACAGGGATCAGTGAAGCTTTCTTT
>TRBV9|TRBJ1-1|.|.
CASSVAGVNTEAFF
TGTGCCAGCAGCGTAGCAGGGGTGAACACTGAAGCTTTCTTT
>TRBV21-1|TRBJ1-2|.|.
CASSTTQGGYGYTF
TGTGCCAGCAGCACTACCCAGGGGGGCTATGGCTACACCTTC
>TRBV14|TRBJ2-1|TRBD2|.
CASSHRNGRANNEQFF
TGTGCCAGCAGCCATCGGAACGGGAGGGCCAACAATGAGCAGTTCTTC
>TRBV5-4|TRBJ1-2|.|.
CASSYAGLSGYTF
TGTGCCAGCAGTTATGCAGGGCTTTCCGGCTACACCTTC
>TRBV7-3|TRBJ1-1|TRBD1|.
CASTLQGGTGGTEAFF
TGTGCCAGCACCCTCCAGGGGGGGACGGGAGGCACTGAAGCTTTCTTT
>TRBV7-2|TRBJ2-1|TRBD2|.
CASSLEGTSGIGVQFF
TGTGCCAGCAGCTTAGAGGGGACTAGCGGGATAGGAGTGCAGTTCTTC
>TRBV5-1|TRBJ2-2|TRBD1|.
CASREEGGAGGELFF
TGCGCCAGCAGGGAAGAAGGGGGCGCAGGCGGGGAGCTGTTTTTT
>TRBV7-3|TRBJ2-2|.|.
CASSLLGYRQNTGELFF
TGTGCCAGCAGCCTTTTGGGGTACAGACAGAACACCGGGGAGCTGTTTTTT
>TRBV30|TRBJ1-4|.|.
CAWSVGLLGEKLFF
TGTGCCTGGAGTGTAGGGCTACTCGGGGAAAAACTGTTTTTT
>TRBV2|TRBJ1-1|.|.
CASSDWGTEAFF
TGTGCCAGCAGTGATTGGGGTACTGAAGCTTTCTTT
>TRBV9|TRBJ2-3|.|.
CASSVAGTDTQYF
TGTGCCAGCAGCGTAGCTGGGACAGATACGCAGTATTTT
>TRBV6-5|TRBJ1-6|.|once
CASSTGSNYSPLHF
TGTGCCAGCTCTACGGGGTCCAATTATTCACCCCTCCACTTT
>TRBV18|TRBJ2-5|TRBD1|.
CASSLLTGAQETQYF
TGTGCCAGCTCACTCCTGACAGGGGCACAAGAGACCCAGTACTTC
>TRBV28|TRBJ2-7|.|.
CASSLGQTYEQYF
TGTGCCAGCAGTTTAGGACAGACCTACGAGCAGTACTTC
>TRBV5-4|TRBJ2-1|TRBD1|.
CASSLGPGGNEQFF
TGTGCCAGCAGCTTGGGGCCAGGGGGTAATGAGCAGTTCTTC
>TRBV28|TRBJ1-5|.|.
CASRPPAFPQHF
TGTGCCAGCAGACCCCCCGCATTCCCCCAGCATTTT
>TRBV19|TRBJ1-2|.|.
CASSIDDTAGYTF
TGTGCCAGTAGTATAGATGACACTGCGGGCTACACCTTC
>TRBV9|TRBJ2-2|.|.
CASSVLKDGEGGGELFF
TGTGCCAGCAGCGTACTTAAGGATGGCGAGGGAGGCGGGGAGCTGTTTTTT
>TRBV11-3|TRBJ2-1|.|.
CASSLVADNEQFF
TGTGCCAGCAGCTTAGTAGCGGACAATGAGCAGTTCTTC
>TRBV28|TRBJ2-6|.|.
CAGGKAGANVLTF
TGTGCCGGGGGGAAAGCTGGGGCCAACGTCCTGACTTTC
>TRBV28|TRBJ2-7|.|.
CASSTGSPMGEQYF
TGTGCCAGCAGTACAGGGTCCCCTATGGGGGAGCAGTACTTC
>TRBV6-6|TRBJ2-7|.|.
CASNRFSYEQYF
TGTGCCAGCAACAGGTTTTCCTACGAGCAGTACTTC
>TRBV7-9|TRBJ2-2|.|.
CASSIRTPRGTGELFF
TGTGCCAGCAGCATCCGGACCCCCCGTGGCACCGGGGAGCTGTTTTTT
>TRBV7-2|TRBJ2-1|TRBD2|.
CASSLVEIAGALYNEQFF
TGTGCCAGCAGCTTAGTTGAAATAGCGGGAGCTTTGTACAATGAGCAGTTCTTC